This T cell receptor (beta chain) was identified during a study of T cell responses to AZD1222 COVID-19 vaccine. Study-level results: A reported finding is that nearly half of spike-specific TCRs target unmutated variant regions. None of the repertoires were sampled until the peak T cell response had passed. The breadth and depth of Spike-specific TCRs increased once two AZD1222 doses had been given. With dominance at 160-218 and 743-854, vaccine-associated CD4 TCRs spanned spike.

TCRdb's copy holds only in-frame clones and misses some; the assay was immunoSEQ multiplex PCR. The sample has about 140,000 clones; less than 95% are singletons. Points on this clone: Antigen unknown.

The CDR3 is 16 residues long. Germline V CDR1 and CDR2: SEHNR, FQNEAQ (reference sequence). V was clipped by 2 bases and J by 4 bases; unmatched bases: 10. The starting material was peripheral blood, obtained 28 days after the second dose of the MenACWY control vaccine. J is TRBJ2-7 and V is TRBV7-9, with 8 bases identical to TRBD1. The sequence was obtained from an adult who received the MenACWY meningococcal vaccine as a control. The CDR3 here is CASSLNDRTGLYEQYF. For the CDR3, the DNA is TGTGCCAGCAGCTTAAATGATCGGACAGGGCTATACGAGCAGTACTTC.